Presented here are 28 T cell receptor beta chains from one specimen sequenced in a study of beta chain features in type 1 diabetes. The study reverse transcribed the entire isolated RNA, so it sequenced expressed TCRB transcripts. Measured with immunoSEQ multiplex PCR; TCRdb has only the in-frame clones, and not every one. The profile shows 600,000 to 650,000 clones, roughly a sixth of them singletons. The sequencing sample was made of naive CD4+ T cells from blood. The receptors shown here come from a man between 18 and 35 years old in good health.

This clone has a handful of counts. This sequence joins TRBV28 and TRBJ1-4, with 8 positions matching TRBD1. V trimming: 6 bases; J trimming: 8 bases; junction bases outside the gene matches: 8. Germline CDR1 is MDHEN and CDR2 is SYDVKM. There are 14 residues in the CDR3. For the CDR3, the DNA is TGTGCCAGCAGCCTCGGACAGGGAAAAGAAAAACTGTTTTTT. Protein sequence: CASSLGQGKEKLFF.

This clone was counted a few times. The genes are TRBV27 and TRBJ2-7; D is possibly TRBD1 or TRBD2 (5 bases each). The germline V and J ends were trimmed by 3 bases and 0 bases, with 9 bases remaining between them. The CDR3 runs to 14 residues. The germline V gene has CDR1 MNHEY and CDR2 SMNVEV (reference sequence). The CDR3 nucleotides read TGTGCCAGCAGTTTGGGGGTGGGCTCCTACGAGCAGTACTTC. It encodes CASSLGVGSYEQYF.

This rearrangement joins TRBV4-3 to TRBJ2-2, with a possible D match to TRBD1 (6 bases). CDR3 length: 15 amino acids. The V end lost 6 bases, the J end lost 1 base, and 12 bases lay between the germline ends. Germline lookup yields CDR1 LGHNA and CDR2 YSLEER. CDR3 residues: CASRKQGKNTGELFF. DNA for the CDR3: TGCGCCAGCAGGAAACAGGGAAAGAACACCGGGGAGCTGTTTTTT.

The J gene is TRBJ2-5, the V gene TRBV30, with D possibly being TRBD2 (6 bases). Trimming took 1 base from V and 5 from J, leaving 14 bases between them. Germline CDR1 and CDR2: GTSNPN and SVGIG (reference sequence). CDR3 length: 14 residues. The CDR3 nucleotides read TGTGCCTGGAGTGCCGTGCGGGGTAGGGAGACCCAGTACTTC. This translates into CAWSAVRGRETQYF.

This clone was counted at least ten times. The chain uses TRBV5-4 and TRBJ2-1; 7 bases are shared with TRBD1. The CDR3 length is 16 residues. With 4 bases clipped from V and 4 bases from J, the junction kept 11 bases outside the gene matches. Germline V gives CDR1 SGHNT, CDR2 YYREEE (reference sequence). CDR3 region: CASSMRQGTPYNEQFF. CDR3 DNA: TGTGCCAGCAGCATGAGACAGGGAACCCCGTACAATGAGCAGTTCTTC.

The CDR3 reads CASSFGGYGYTF. The CDR3, as DNA: TGTGCCAGCAGTTTCGGGGGGTATGGCTACACCTTC. The rearrangement joins TRBV28 to TRBJ1-2; D perhaps matches TRBD1 (5 bases). Germline CDR1 MDHEN, CDR2 SYDVKM. The CDR3 length is 12 residues. Trimming took 3 bases from V and 5 from J, leaving 7 bases between them.

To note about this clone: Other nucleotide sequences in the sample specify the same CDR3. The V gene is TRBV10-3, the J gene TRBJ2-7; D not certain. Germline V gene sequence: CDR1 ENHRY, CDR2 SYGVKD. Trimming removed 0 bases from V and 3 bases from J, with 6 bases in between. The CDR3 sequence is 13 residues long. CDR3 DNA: TGTGCCATCAGTGAGTCGACAAGCTACGAGCAGTACTTC. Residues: CAISESTSYEQYF.

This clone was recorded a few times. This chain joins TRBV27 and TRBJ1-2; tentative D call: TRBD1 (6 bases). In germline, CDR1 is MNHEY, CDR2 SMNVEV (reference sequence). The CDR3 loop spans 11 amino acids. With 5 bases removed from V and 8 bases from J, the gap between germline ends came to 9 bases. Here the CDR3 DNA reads TGTGCCAGCAGTCCAGGGGTCGGCTACACCTTC. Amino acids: CASSPGVGYTF.

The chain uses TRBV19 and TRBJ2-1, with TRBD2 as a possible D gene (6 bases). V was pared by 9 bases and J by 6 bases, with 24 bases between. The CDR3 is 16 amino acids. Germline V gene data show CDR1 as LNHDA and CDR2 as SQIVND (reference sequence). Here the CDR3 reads CASRRAGTLTFNEQFF. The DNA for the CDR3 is TGTGCCAGCAGAAGGGCCGGGACTCTCACTTTCAATGAGCAGTTCTTC.

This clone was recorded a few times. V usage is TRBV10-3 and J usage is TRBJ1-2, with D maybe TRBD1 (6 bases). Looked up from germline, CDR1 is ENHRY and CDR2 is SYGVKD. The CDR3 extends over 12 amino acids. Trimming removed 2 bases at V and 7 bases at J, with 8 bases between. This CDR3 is CAISEGQRGYTF. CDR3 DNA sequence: TGTGCCATCAGTGAGGGACAGCGTGGCTACACCTTC.

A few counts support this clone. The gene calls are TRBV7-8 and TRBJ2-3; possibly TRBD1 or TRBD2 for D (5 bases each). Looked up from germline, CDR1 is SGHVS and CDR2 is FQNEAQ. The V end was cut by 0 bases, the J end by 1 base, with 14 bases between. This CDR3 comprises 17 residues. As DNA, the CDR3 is TGTGCCAGCAGCTTAGCCGTCAGAGGGGCCGGCACAGATACGCAGTATTTT. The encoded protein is CASSLAVRGAGTDTQYF.

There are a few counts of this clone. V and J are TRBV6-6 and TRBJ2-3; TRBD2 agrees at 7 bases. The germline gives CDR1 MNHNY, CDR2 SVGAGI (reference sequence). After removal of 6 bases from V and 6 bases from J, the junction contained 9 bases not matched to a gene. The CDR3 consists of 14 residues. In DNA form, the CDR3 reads TGTGCCAGCAGCCGGACCGCCGGGGGGGATACGCAGTATTTT. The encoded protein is CASSRTAGGDTQYF.

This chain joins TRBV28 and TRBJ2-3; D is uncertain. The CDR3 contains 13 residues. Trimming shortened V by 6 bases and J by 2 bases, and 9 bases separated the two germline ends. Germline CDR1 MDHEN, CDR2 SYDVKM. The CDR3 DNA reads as TGTGCCAGCAGGGGTTTAATCACAGATACGCAGTATTTT. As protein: CASRGLITDTQYF.

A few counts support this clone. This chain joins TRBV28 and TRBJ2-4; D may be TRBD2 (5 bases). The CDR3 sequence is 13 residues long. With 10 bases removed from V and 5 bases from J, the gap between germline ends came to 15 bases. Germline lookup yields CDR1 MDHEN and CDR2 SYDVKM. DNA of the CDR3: TGTGCCACAACCGGGCCGAGGGAAAACATTCAGTACTTC. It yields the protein CATTGPRENIQYF.

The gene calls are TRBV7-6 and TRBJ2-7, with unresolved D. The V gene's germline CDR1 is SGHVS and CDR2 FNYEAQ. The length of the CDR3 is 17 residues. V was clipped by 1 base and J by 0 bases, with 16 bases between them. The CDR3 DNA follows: TGTGCCAGCAGCTTAGGCGCACCGGGCCCCACCTCCTACGAGCAGTACTTC. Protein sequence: CASSLGAPGPTSYEQYF.

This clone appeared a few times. CDR3 nucleotides: TGTGCTAGTGGTTTGTCACCGGGAACCCGGGGGGAGACCCAGTACTTC. Its translation is CASGLSPGTRGETQYF. This chain uses TRBV12-5 with TRBJ2-5, with a weak D call TRBD2 (6 bases). CDR3 length: 16 residues. Trimming pared 2 bases from V and 5 bases from J, leaving 18 bases between. CDR1 and CDR2 (germline): LGHNT, FRNRAP. Filled out from reference TRBV12-5 and TRBJ2-5, the complete variable domain reads DARVTQTPRHKVTEMGQEVTMRCQPILGHNTVFWYRQTMMQGLELLAYFRNRAPLDDSGMPKDRFSAEMPDATLATLKIQPSEPRDSAVYFCASGLSPGTRGETQYFGPGTRLLVL.

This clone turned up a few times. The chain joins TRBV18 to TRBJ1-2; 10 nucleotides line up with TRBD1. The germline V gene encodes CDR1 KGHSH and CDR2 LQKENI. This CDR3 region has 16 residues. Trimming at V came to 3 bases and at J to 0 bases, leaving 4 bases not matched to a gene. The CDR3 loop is CASSPRQGAPNYGYTF. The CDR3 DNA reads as TGTGCCAGCTCACCTCGACAGGGGGCTCCTAACTATGGCTACACCTTC. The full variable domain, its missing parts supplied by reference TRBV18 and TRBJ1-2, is NAGVMQNPRHLVRRRGQEARLRCSPMKGHSHVYWYRQLPEEGLKFMVYLQKENIIDESGMPKERFSAEFPKEGPSILRIQQVVRGDSAAYFCASSPRQGAPNYGYTFGSGTRLTVV.

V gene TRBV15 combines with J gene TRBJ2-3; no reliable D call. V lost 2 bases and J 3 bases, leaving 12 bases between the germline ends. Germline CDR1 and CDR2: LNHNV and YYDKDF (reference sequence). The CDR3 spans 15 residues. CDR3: CATSRSVSTTDTQYF. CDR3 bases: TGTGCCACCAGCAGATCCGTTTCAACAACAGATACGCAGTATTTT.

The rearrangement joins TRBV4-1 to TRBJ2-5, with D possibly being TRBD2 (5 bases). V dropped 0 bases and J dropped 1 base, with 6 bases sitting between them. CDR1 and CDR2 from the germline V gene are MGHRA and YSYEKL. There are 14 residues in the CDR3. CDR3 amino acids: CASSQEGLQETQYF. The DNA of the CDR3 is TGCGCCAGCAGCCAAGAAGGACTCCAAGAGACCCAGTACTTC.

This CDR3 is CASSPQSARGYTF. The CDR3, as DNA: TGTGCCAGCAGCCCGCAGTCCGCCAGGGGCTACACCTTC. The J gene is TRBJ1-2, the V gene TRBV27; the D is unclear. V lost 6 bases and J 8 bases, leaving 16 bases between the germline ends. There are 13 residues in the CDR3. In germline, CDR1 is MNHEY, CDR2 SMNVEV (reference sequence).

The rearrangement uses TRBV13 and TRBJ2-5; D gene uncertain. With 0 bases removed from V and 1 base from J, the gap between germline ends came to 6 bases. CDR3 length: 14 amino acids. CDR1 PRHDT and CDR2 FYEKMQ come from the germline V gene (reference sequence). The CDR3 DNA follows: TGTGCCAGCAGCTTAGGACTCTTCCAAGAGACCCAGTACTTC. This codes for CASSLGLFQETQYF.

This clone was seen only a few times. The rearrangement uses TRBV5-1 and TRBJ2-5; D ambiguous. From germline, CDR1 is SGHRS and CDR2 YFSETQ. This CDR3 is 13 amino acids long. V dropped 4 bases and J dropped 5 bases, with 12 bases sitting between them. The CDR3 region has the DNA TGCGCCAGCAGCACCGGACCGGCGGAGACCCAGTACTTC. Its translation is CASSTGPAETQYF.

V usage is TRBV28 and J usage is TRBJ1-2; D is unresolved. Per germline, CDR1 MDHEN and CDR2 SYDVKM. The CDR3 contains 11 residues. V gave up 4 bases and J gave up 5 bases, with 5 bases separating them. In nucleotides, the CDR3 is TGTGCCAGCAGTTGGGCTTATGGCTACACCTTC. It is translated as CASSWAYGYTF.

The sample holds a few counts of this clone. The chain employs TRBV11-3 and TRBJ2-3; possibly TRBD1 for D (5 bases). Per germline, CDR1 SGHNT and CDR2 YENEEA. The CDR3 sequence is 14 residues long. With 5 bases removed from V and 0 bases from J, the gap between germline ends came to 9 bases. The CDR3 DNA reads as TGTGCCAGCAGCCCACAGGCCAGCACAGATACGCAGTATTTT. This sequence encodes CASSPQASTDTQYF.

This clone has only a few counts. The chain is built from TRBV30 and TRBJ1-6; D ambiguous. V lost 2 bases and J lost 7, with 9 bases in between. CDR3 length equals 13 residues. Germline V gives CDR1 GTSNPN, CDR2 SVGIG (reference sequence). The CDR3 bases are TGTGCCTGGAGTCAGCGACCGAATTCACCCCTCCACTTT. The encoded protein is CAWSQRPNSPLHF.

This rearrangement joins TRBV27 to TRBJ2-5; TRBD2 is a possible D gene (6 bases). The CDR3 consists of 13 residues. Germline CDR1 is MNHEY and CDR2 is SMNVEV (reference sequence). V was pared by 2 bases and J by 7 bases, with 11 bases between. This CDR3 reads CASSLGPGRTQYF. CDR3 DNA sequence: TGTGCCAGCAGTTTAGGCCCCGGGAGGACCCAGTACTTC.

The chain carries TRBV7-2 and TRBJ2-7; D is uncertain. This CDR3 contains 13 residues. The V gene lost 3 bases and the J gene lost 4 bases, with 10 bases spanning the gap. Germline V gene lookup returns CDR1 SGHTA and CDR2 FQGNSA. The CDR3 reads CASSFARRYEQYF. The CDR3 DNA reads TGTGCCAGCAGCTTTGCCAGGAGATACGAGCAGTACTTC.

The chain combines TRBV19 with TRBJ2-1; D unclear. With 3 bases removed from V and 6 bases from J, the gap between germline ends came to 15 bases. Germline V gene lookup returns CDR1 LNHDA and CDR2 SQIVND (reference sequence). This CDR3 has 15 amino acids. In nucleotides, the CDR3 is TGTGCCAGTAGTATCGGACCGACGTACATCAATGAGCAGTTCTTC. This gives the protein CASSIGPTYINEQFF.